Sequencing of this T cell receptor (beta chain) was carried out in a study of control samples from healthy donors and cancer patients. Trimming stripped 6 bases from V and 0 bases from J, with 5 bases between. Per germline, CDR1 SGHAT and CDR2 FQNNGV. The CDR3 covers 13 residues. This clone was observed a single time. Profiling relied on immunoSEQ multiplex PCR, and the TCRdb table lists in-frame clones only, not all of them. The sample records around 42,000 clones, approximately 94% being singletons. The sample comprised blood. This sequence joins TRBV11-2 and TRBJ2-2, with D unclear. The TCR sequence derives from a man aged 55 to 70 in good health. The DNA of the CDR3 is TGTGCCAGCAGTGAATCGAACACCGGGGAGCTGTTTTTT. It encodes CASSESNTGELFF.